This TCR beta chain was captured by sequencing in a study of CD8+CD57+ T cells in acquired aplastic anemia. Background on the study: CD4+ and CD8+ cells, once sorted, gave DNA averaging around 3.4 ug. Study observations and caveats: A significant difference in CD8+ Simpson's diversity between patients and controls was not found. Researchers report that 25 to 35 CD8+ CDR3 sequences appeared in both patients and controls.

Of note for this clonotype: The antigen remains undetermined.

Genomic DNA templated the TCR beta VDJ and CDR3 profiling. TCRdb re-called the reads with MiXCR, one entry per CDR3 protein. The sample includes some 280,000 distinct CDR3 sequences, 55% to 65% of them seen just once. Germline CDR1 reads DFQATT; CDR2 reads SNEGSKA (reference sequence). The V segment lost 5 bases and the J segment 6 bases; nucleotides outside the gene matches: 9. The CDR3 has 16 residues. The chain uses TRBV20-1 and TRBJ2-3; 15 positions match TRBD2. Sequences were obtained from sorted CD4+, CD8+, or CD8+CD57+ T cells (not recorded which) from PBMCs. The clonotype comes from a human donor with severe aplastic anemia or a healthy control (not recorded which). The chain's CDR3 is CSAPKAGTSGRDTQYF. CDR3 DNA: TGCAGTGCTCCTAAAGCCGGGACTAGCGGGAGGGATACGCAGTATTTT.